These T cell receptor beta chains were read from a single sample in a study of T cell responses to AZD1222 COVID-19 vaccine. The data were produced by immunoSEQ multiplex PCR, yet TCRdb's version contains in-frame clones alone and is incomplete. The repertoire has about 92,000 clones, almost 90% of them found once; the top ten carry approximately 10%. Material: peripheral blood, obtained on day 0 of MenACWY control vaccination. The receptors originated from an adult in good health. Both conserved end residues are part of each CDR3. Size values are once, few and many counts, or a class for expanded clones, and some rows have none.

v_call: TRBV5-4
j_call: TRBJ1-2
clone_size: .
cdr3_aa: CASSSVGRDEDYTF

v_call: TRBV5-5
j_call: TRBJ1-2
clone_size: few
cdr3_aa: CASSLDFQGSGYGYTF

v_call: TRBV12-3/TRBV12-4
j_call: TRBJ1-2
clone_size: .
cdr3_aa: CASRSRGGYGYTF

v_call: TRBV10-3
j_call: TRBJ1-2
clone_size: .
cdr3_aa: CAISIERGTGGNGYTF

v_call: TRBV15
j_call: TRBJ2-1
clone_size: once
cdr3_aa: CATMPLAGGYNEQFF

v_call: TRBV4-1
j_call: TRBJ2-3
clone_size: .
cdr3_aa: CASSQLAGVQDTQYF

v_call: TRBV4-3
j_call: TRBJ1-5
clone_size: .
cdr3_aa: CASSLGQGGNQPQHF

v_call: TRBV10-3
j_call: TRBJ1-1
clone_size: .
cdr3_aa: CAISEFGTGETEAFF

v_call: TRBV5-4
j_call: TRBJ2-3
clone_size: .
cdr3_aa: CASTSGGGGDTQYF

v_call: TRBV9
j_call: TRBJ2-3
clone_size: .
cdr3_aa: CASTKLGGAGADTQYF

v_call: TRBV7-9
j_call: TRBJ1-5
clone_size: .
cdr3_aa: CASSLGTGEQPQHF

v_call: TRBV6-5
j_call: TRBJ1-4
clone_size: .
cdr3_aa: CASSLTGGGIEKLFF

v_call: TRBV3-1/TRBV3-2
j_call: TRBJ1-6
clone_size: .
cdr3_aa: CASSQGTGVSPLHF

v_call: TRBV15
j_call: TRBJ1-3
clone_size: .
cdr3_aa: CATSREGGNTIYF

v_call: TRBV5-1
j_call: TRBJ2-3
clone_size: .
cdr3_aa: CASSLGAGTGGTDTQYF

v_call: TRBV9
j_call: TRBJ1-1
clone_size: .
cdr3_aa: CASRPGQGRTEAFF